This T cell receptor (beta chain) was found in a study of T cell changes during pregnancy in multiple sclerosis. The CDR3 totals 15 residues. Germline CDR1 and CDR2: LNHNV and YYDKDF (reference sequence). Trimming left V 1 base short and J 2 bases short, with 9 bases between. Sequenced by immunoSEQ multiplex PCR; TCRdb stores in-frame clones only, minus some. The sample lists approximately 44,000 clones; about nine tenths were seen once. The chain employs TRBV15 and TRBJ1-3, with D possibly TRBD1 on 5 matching bases. The starting material was CD4+ T cells from peripheral blood mononuclear cells, obtained before pregnancy. The origin of this receptor is a female donor with multiple sclerosis, enrolled in a pregnancy study. The CDR3 nucleotides are TGTGCCACCAGCAGAGGGAGGGGTACTGGAAACACCATATATTTT. Translation: CATSRGRGTGNTIYF.